A single sample is the source of the 16 T cell receptor beta chains below, sequenced in a study of identical twins. TCRdb redid the calling of the 5' RACE reads with MiXCR, one entry per CDR3 protein. The sample includes roughly 260,000 distinct CDR3 sequences, 11% to 15% seen only once; the top ten take under 9.5%. The specimen was memory (CD45RO+) T cells sorted from blood. The receptors here all came from a woman in her late teens or twenties in good health.

This clonotype was observed a handful of times. This chain uses TRBV7-6 with TRBJ2-3; D is perhaps TRBD2 (6 bases). The germline V gene encodes CDR1 SGHVS and CDR2 FNYEAQ. The CDR3 is made up of 15 amino acids. The V and J ends lost 5 bases and 2 bases respectively, with 14 bases between them. CDR3 residues: CASSLSGLYTDTQYF. CDR3 in DNA: TGTGCCAGCAGCCTTAGCGGCTTGTACACAGATACGCAGTATTTT.

This clonotype has just a few counts. This chain uses TRBV12-3 or TRBV12-4 with TRBJ1-1; D is undetermined. This CDR3 has 13 residues. The V end was cut by 3 bases, the J end by 8 bases, with 13 bases between. The CDR3 spells CASSFGERVEAFF. The CDR3 DNA follows: TGTGCCAGCAGTTTCGGGGAGAGGGTGGAAGCTTTCTTT.

This chain joins TRBV6-1 and TRBJ2-3; D remains unclear. V was clipped by 7 bases and J by 4 bases, with 12 bases between them. Germline loops: CDR1 MNHNS, CDR2 SASEGT. The CDR3 is 13 residues long. The chain's CDR3 is CASINPGADTQYF. In DNA form, the CDR3 reads TGTGCCAGCATAAACCCTGGCGCAGATACGCAGTATTTT.

V gene TRBV10-3 combines with J gene TRBJ2-7; 7 bases line up with TRBD1. Per the germline V gene, CDR1 is ENHRY and CDR2 is SYGVKD. The CDR3 contains 13 residues. Trimming removed 4 bases from V and 0 bases from J; junction bases left unmatched: 0. CDR3 nucleotides: TGTGCCATCAGTGGGGACAGCTCCTACGAGCAGTACTTC. Encoded protein: CAISGDSSYEQYF.

Only a few counts were recorded for this clonotype. The chain employs TRBV27 and TRBJ2-3, with D unclear. V was trimmed by 5 bases and J by 6 bases, leaving 21 bases between them. The CDR3 is 16 residues long. Germline CDR1 MNHEY, CDR2 SMNVEV (reference sequence). CDR3 coding DNA: TGTGCCAGCAGTCTGATCCGGGCCACCACGTCTGATACGCAGTATTTT. Amino acids: CASSLIRATTSDTQYF.

This chain joins TRBV12-3 or TRBV12-4 and TRBJ2-7, with 12 bases lining up with TRBD1. This CDR3 has 15 amino acids. V gave up 6 bases and J gave up 3 bases; unmatched junction bases: 6. Here the CDR3 reads CASRPGTGGFYEQYF. The CDR3, as DNA: TGTGCCAGCAGGCCCGGGACAGGGGGCTTCTACGAGCAGTACTTC.

The chain has TRBV10-3 and TRBJ2-7, with D possibly being TRBD1 or TRBD2 (6 bases each). V shed 6 bases and J shed 5 bases, with 11 bases lying between them. The CDR3 is 12 amino acids. In germline, CDR1 is ENHRY, CDR2 SYGVKD. The CDR3 DNA follows: TGTGCCATCAGAGGGGGGACCGACGAGCAGTACTTC. This encodes CAIRGGTDEQYF.

V is TRBV29-1 and J is TRBJ2-3; D tentatively fits TRBD1 or TRBD2 (6 bases each). The CDR3 has 14 residues. CDR1 SQVTM and CDR2 ANQGSEA come from the germline V gene. V gave up 6 bases and J gave up 4 bases, with 17 bases separating them. In nucleotides, the CDR3 is TGCAGCGTCCTTGAGGGGGGCCTCCCAGATACGCAGTATTTT. Translated: CSVLEGGLPDTQYF.

This clonotype was detected a few times. The chain is built from TRBV6-5 and TRBJ1-6; 7 bases fit TRBD1. Germline V lookup: CDR1 MNHEY, CDR2 SVGAGI. The CDR3 totals 14 residues. J gave up 13 bases and V 2 bases, and 8 bases lay outside the gene matches. In DNA, the CDR3 is TGTGCCAGCAGTTACGGGACAGAAAAGATGCCCCTCCACTTT. Encoded protein: CASSYGTEKMPLHF.

This clonotype has a handful of counts. The V gene is TRBV7-9, the J gene TRBJ1-1; D remains ambiguous. Trimming pared 5 bases from V and 1 base from J, leaving 8 bases between. Germline lookup yields CDR1 SEHNR and CDR2 FQNEAQ (reference sequence). This CDR3 is 13 amino acids long. This chain's CDR3 is CASSILGNTEAFF. DNA for the CDR3: TGTGCCAGCAGCATATTAGGGAACACTGAAGCTTTCTTT.

This clonotype appeared many times. This chain connects TRBV5-1 to TRBJ2-2, with 7 nucleotides matching TRBD1. The CDR3 covers 14 residues. Germline V gene data show CDR1 as SGHRS and CDR2 as YFSETQ. J lost 5 bases, V lost 3 bases, and 4 bases had no gene match. The CDR3 here is CASSWDRLTGELFF. Here the CDR3 DNA reads TGCGCCAGCAGCTGGGACAGATTAACCGGGGAGCTGTTTTTT. Using reference TRBV5-1 and TRBJ2-2 for the parts outside the CDR3, the full variable domain is KAGVTQTPRYLIKTRGQQVTLSCSPISGHRSVSWYQQTPGQGLQFLFEYFSETQRNKGNFPGRFSGRQFSNSRSEMNVSTLELGDSALYLCASSWDRLTGELFFGEGSRLTVL.

This clonotype was counted between two and nine times. V is TRBV6-5 and J is TRBJ2-1; possible D gene TRBD1, 5 bases. The ends were cut back, 0 bases at V and 5 bases at J, with 14 bases in the middle. The CDR3 consists of 16 residues. Germline V gives CDR1 MNHEY, CDR2 SVGAGI. The CDR3, as DNA: TGTGCCAGCAGTTACTCGGGGCCGATCTTGAACAATGAGCAGTTCTTC. Its translation: CASSYSGPILNNEQFF.

This clonotype showed up just a few times. The genes are TRBV13 and TRBJ2-5; 9 nucleotides align to TRBD2. CDR1 is PRHDT, CDR2 FYEKMQ, per germline (reference sequence). This CDR3 has 16 amino acids. V gave up 4 bases and J gave up 10 bases; unmatched junction bases: 16. The CDR3 DNA is TGTGCCAGCAGCTCCGCTATAGCGGGGGCCCTCGAAAACCAGTACTTC. This sequence encodes CASSSAIAGALENQYF.

V is TRBV5-6 and J is TRBJ1-2; D is possibly TRBD1 (5 bases). Germline-derived CDR1 and CDR2 are SGHDT and YYEEEE. This CDR3 spans 12 amino acids. V shed 1 base and J shed 7 bases, with 8 bases lying between them. CDR3 sequence reads: CASSLTGFGYTF. In DNA form, the CDR3 reads TGTGCCAGCAGCTTGACAGGTTTTGGCTACACCTTC.

This clonotype was observed a few times. This rearrangement joins TRBV20-1 to TRBJ1-1; D is ambiguous. The CDR3 spans 12 residues. V was shortened by 2 bases and J by 5 bases, with 9 bases between the two germline ends. In germline, CDR1 is DFQATT, CDR2 SNEGSKA (reference sequence). CDR3 DNA sequence: TGCAGTGCTAGATCAGGCCCTACTGAAGCTTTCTTT. Translating gives CSARSGPTEAFF.

There are many counts of this clonotype. This chain connects TRBV28 to TRBJ1-2; D uncertain. CDR3 size: 13 residues. The germline CDR1 and CDR2 sequences are MDHEN and SYDVKM. V lost 7 bases and J lost 3, with 12 bases in between. Written as DNA, the CDR3 is TGTGCCAGCAAAGACGGTACTTACTATGGCTACACCTTC. Translated: CASKDGTYYGYTF.